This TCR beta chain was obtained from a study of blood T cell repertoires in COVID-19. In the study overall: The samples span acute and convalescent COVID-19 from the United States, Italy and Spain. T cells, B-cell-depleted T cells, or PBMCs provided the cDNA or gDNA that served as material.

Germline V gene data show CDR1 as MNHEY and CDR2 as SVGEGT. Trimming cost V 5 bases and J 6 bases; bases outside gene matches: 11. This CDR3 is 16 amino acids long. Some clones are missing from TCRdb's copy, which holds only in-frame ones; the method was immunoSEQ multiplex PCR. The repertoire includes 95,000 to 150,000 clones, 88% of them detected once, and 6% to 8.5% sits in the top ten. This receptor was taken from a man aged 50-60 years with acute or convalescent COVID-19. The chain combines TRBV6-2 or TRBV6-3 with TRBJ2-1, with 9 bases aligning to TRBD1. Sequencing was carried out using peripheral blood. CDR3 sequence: CASSPLVMTGGNEQFF. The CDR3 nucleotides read TGTGCCAGCAGTCCCCTCGTTATGACAGGGGGCAATGAGCAGTTCTTC.